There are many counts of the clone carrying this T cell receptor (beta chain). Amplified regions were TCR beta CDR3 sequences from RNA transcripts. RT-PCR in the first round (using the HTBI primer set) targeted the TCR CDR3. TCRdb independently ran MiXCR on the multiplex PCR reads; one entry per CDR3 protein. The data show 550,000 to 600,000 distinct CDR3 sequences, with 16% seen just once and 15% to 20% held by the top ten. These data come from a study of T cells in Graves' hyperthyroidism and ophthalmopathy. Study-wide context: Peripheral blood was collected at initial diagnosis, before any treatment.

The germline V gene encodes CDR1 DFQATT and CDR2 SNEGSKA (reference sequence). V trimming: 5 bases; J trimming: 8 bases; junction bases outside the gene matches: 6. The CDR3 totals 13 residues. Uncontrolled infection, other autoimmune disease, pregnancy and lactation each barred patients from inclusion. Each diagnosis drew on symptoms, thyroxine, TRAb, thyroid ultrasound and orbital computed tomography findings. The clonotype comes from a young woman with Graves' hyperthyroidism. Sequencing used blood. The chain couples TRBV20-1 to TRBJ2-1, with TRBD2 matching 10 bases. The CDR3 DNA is TGCAGTGCTCTAGCGGGAGCTTCGGATGAGCAGTTCTTC. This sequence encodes CSALAGASDEQFF.